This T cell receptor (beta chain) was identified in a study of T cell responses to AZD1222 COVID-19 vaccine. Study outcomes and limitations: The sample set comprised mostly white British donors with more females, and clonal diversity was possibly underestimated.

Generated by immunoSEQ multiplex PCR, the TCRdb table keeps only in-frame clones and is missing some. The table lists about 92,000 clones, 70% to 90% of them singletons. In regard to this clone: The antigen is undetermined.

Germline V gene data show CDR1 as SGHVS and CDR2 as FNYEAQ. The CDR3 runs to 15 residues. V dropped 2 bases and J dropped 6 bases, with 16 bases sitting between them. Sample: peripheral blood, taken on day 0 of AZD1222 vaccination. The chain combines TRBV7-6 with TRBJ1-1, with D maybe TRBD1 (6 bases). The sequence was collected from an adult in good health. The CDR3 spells CASSLNTGRGPEAFF. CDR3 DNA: TGTGCCAGCAGCTTAAATACAGGGCGAGGTCCTGAAGCTTTCTTT.